The TCR beta chain described here comes from a study of blood T cells in healthy people across ages. CDR1 is SQVTM and CDR2 is ANQGSEA in the germline V gene. This CDR3 comprises 14 residues. V gave up 3 bases and J gave up 12 bases, with 20 bases separating them. This clonotype was observed a handful of times. A sample-barcoded 5' primer and a J-beta primer mix were used in a second PCR of roughly 6 to 11 cycles. The template-switch adaptor, which had 12 random nucleotides, put a tag on each cDNA molecule. Using its own MiXCR run on the 5' RACE reads, TCRdb lists one record per CDR3 protein. The sample gives around 1,100,000 distinct CDR3 sequences, roughly two fifths of which show up once; around 12% is in the top ten. Samples had at least 6.5 million PBMCs isolated from them.

Sequenced input: blood. The TCR was taken from a man aged 18 to 35 in good health. The V and J genes are TRBV29-1 and TRBJ1-4; unclear D gene. In DNA form, the CDR3 reads TGCAGCGTTGAGTGGGTGGAGGGCCCTAGGGAACTGTTTTTT. It codes for CSVEWVEGPRELFF.